The present TCR beta chain was sequenced within a study of blood T cell repertoires in COVID-19. Germline lookup yields CDR1 DFQATT and CDR2 SNEGSKA (reference sequence). Trimming cost V 3 bases and J 2 bases; bases outside gene matches: 6. CDR3 length equals 15 residues. Original data processing: For nucleated cells, counts were estimated from reference gene primer amplification. Generated by immunoSEQ multiplex PCR, the TCRdb table keeps only in-frame clones and is missing some. For V, J and clone size, that table is used; D and trimming come from the DNA. The data show 200,000 to 300,000 clones, about nine tenths seen once.

The chain uses TRBV20-1 and TRBJ2-7; the match to TRBD2 covers 11 bases. The specimen sequenced was peripheral blood. The clonotype originates from a man aged 55 to 70 who had recovered from COVID-19. This chain's CDR3 is CSASSSSGGPYEQYF. The CDR3 DNA is TGCAGTGCTAGTTCGTCTAGCGGGGGGCCCTACGAGCAGTACTTC.